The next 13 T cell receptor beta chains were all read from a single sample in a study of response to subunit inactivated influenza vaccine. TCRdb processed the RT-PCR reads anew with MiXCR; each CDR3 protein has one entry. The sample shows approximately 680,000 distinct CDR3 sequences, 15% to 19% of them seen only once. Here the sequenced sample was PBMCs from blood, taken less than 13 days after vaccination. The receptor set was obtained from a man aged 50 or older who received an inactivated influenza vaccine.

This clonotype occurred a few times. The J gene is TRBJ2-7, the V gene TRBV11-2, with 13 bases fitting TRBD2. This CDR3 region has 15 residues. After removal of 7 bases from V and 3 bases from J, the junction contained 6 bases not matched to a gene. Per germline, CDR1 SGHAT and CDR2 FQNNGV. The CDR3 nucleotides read TGTGCCAGCATCCGGACTAGCGGGAGTTTCTACGAGCAGTACTTC. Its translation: CASIRTSGSFYEQYF.

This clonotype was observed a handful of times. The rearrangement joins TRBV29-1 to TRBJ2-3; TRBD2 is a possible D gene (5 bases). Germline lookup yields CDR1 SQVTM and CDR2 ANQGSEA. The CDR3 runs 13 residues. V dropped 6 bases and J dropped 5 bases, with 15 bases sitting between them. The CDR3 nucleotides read TGCAGCGTGGAGCGGACCTCCGGAGATACGCAGTATTTT. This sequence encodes CSVERTSGDTQYF.

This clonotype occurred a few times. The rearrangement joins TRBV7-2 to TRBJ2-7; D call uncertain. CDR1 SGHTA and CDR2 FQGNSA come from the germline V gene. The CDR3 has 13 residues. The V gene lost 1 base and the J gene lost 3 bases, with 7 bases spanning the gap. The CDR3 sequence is CASSLEFGYEQYF. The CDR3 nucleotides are TGTGCCAGCAGCTTAGAATTTGGCTACGAGCAGTACTTC.

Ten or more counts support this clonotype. CDR3 residues: CSVGGGAGAIIYNEQFF. CDR3 coding DNA: TGCAGCGTTGGGGGTGGAGCGGGAGCTATCATCTACAATGAGCAGTTCTTC. The chain is built from TRBV29-1 and TRBJ2-1; TRBD2 agrees at 8 bases. Germline-derived CDR1 and CDR2 are SQVTM and ANQGSEA. The CDR3 covers 17 residues. With 4 bases clipped from V and 3 bases from J, the junction kept 14 bases outside the gene matches.

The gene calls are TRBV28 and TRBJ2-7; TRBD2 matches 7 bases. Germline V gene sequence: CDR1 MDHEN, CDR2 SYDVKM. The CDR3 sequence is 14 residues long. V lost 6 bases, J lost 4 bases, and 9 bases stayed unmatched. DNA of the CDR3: TGTGCCAGCAGAGATCGGGACTATGCTTACGAGCAGTACTTC. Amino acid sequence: CASRDRDYAYEQYF.

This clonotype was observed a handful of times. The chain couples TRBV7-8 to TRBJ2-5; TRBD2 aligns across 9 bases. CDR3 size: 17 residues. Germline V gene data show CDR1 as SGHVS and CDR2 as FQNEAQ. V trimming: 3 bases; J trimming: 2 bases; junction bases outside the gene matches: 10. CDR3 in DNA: TGTGCCAGCAGCTTCGAGCGGGGGGCGGGGCTTCAAGAGACCCAGTACTTC. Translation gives CASSFERGAGLQETQYF.

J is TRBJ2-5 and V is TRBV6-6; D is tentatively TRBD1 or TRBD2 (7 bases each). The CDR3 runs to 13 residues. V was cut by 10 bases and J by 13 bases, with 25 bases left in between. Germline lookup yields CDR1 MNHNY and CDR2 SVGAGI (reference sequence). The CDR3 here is CAIQGPGGGALYF. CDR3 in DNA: TGTGCCATCCAGGGTCCAGGGGGGGGAGCCTTGTACTTC.

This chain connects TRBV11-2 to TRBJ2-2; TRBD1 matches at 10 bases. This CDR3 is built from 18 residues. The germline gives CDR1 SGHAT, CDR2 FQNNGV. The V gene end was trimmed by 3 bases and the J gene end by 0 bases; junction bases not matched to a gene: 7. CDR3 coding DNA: TGTGCCAGCAGCTTTTGGTCTGGGACAGGGGCGAACACCGGGGAGCTGTTTTTT. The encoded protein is CASSFWSGTGANTGELFF. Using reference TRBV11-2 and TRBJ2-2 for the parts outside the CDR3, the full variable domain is EAGVAQSPRYKIIEKRQSVAFWCNPISGHATLYWYQQILGQGPKLLIQFQNNGVVDDSQLPKDRFSAERLKGVDSTLKIQPAKLEDSAVYLCASSFWSGTGANTGELFFGEGSRLTVL.

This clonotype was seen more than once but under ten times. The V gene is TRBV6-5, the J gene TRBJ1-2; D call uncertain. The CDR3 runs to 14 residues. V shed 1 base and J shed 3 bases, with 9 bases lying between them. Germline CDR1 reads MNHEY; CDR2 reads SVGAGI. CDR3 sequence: CASSYYGVDYGYTF. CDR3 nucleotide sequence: TGTGCCAGCAGTTACTATGGGGTAGACTATGGCTACACCTTC.

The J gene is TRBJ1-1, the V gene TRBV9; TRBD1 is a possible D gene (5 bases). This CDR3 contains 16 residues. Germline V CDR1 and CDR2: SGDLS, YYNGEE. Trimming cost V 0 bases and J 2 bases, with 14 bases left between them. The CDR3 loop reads CASSVALGRANTEAFF. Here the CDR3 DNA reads TGTGCCAGCAGCGTAGCTTTGGGCAGGGCAAACACTGAAGCTTTCTTT. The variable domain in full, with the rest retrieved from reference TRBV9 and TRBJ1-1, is DSGVTQTPKHLITATGQRVTLRCSPRSGDLSVYWYQQSLDQGLQFLIQYYNGEERAKGNILERFSAQQFPDLHSELNLSSLELGDSALYFCASSVALGRANTEAFFGQGTRLTVV.

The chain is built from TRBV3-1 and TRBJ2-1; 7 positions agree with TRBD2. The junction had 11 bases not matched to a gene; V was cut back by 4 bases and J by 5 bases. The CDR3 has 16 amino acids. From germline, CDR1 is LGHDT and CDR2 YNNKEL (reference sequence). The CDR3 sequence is CASSRLGASGNNEQFF. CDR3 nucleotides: TGTGCCAGCAGCCGATTGGGAGCTAGCGGAAACAATGAGCAGTTCTTC.

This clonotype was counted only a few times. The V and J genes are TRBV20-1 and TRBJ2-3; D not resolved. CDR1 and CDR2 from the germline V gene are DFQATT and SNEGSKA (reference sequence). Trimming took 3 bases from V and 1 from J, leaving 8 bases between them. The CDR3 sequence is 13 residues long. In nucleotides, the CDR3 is TGCAGTGCTAGCTGGATCCGCACAGATACGCAGTATTTT. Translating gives CSASWIRTDTQYF.

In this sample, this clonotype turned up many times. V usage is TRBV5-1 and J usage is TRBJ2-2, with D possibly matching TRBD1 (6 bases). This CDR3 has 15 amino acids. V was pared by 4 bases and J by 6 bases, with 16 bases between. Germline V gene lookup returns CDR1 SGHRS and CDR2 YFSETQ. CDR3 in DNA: TGCGCCAGCAGCCATACAACAGGGAGCCCCGGGGAGCTGTTTTTT. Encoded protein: CASSHTTGSPGELFF.